This passage covers 25 T cell receptor beta chains from one sample sequenced in a study of T cell responses to AZD1222 COVID-19 vaccine. TCRdb's table, derived via immunoSEQ multiplex PCR, lists solely in-frame clones and lacks some. Of more than 110,000 clones in the sample, more than 75% are singletons; the top ten hold more than 3%. Material: peripheral blood, obtained 28 days after the second AZD1222 dose. The receptors originated from an adult who received the AZD1222 COVID-19 vaccine.

The V and J genes are TRBV11-1 and TRBJ2-1, with D possibly matching TRBD2 (5 bases). Per germline, CDR1 SGHAT and CDR2 FQDESV (reference sequence). V lost 3 bases to trimming and J lost 8 bases, with 17 bases between them. The CDR3 length is 15 residues. The CDR3 sequence is CASSLGEGVVDEQFF. In nucleotides, the CDR3 is TGTGCCAGCAGCTTGGGAGAGGGAGTCGTTGATGAGCAGTTCTTC.

V gene TRBV7-9 combines with J gene TRBJ1-2, with 8 positions matching TRBD1. CDR1 and CDR2 (germline): SEHNR, FQNEAQ (reference sequence). CDR3 length equals 15 residues. The V and J ends lost 5 bases and 3 bases, in that order; junction bases with no gene match: 8. DNA for the CDR3: TGTGCCAGCAGCCGTTCGGGACAGGAGCACTATGGCTACACCTTC. Amino acid sequence: CASSRSGQEHYGYTF.

The V call is TRBV28, the J call TRBJ1-2; no clear D. Trimming took off 3 bases at V and 4 bases at J, with 9 bases between the two ends. The CDR3 has 13 residues. Per the germline V gene, CDR1 is MDHEN and CDR2 is SYDVKM. The CDR3 DNA reads as TGTGCCAGCAGTTTTCCGCTCGCCTATGGCTACACCTTC. It specifies CASSFPLAYGYTF.

This rearrangement joins TRBV9 to TRBJ2-1; 8 bases are a match to TRBD2. J lost 7 bases, V lost 1 base, and 13 bases had no gene match. The CDR3 is 17 residues long. Germline CDR1 reads SGDLS; CDR2 reads YYNGEE. This CDR3 reads CASSVQAGVKRINEQFF. The CDR3 bases are TGTGCCAGCAGCGTACAAGCGGGAGTGAAGAGGATAAATGAGCAGTTCTTC.

The rearrangement links TRBV18 to TRBJ2-3; D is uncertain. The CDR3 covers 13 residues. Germline V gene lookup returns CDR1 KGHSH and CDR2 LQKENI. V dropped 2 bases and J dropped 4 bases, with 7 bases sitting between them. DNA for the CDR3: TGTGCCAGCTCACCAACTGGCCCAGATACGCAGTATTTT. Protein product: CASSPTGPDTQYF.

The rearrangement links TRBV19 to TRBJ2-3; D assignment may be TRBD1 or TRBD2 (6 bases each). The length of the CDR3 is 13 residues. The V end lost 3 bases, the J end lost 4 bases, and 8 bases lay between the germline ends. Germline V CDR1 and CDR2: LNHDA, SQIVND (reference sequence). As DNA, the CDR3 is TGTGCCAGTAGTATGAGGGGGGCAGATACGCAGTATTTT. It translates to CASSMRGADTQYF. The whole variable domain, remainder taken from reference TRBV19 and TRBJ2-3, is DGGITQSPKYLFRKEGQNVTLSCEQNLNHDAMYWYRQDPGQGLRLIYYSQIVNDFQKGDIAEGYSVSREKKESFPLTVTSAQKNPTAFYLCASSMRGADTQYFGPGTRLTVL.

The gene calls are TRBV9 and TRBJ1-6; maybe TRBD1 (6 bases). V gave up 3 bases and J gave up 9 bases, with 13 bases separating them. The CDR3 length is 14 residues. The germline V gene has CDR1 SGDLS and CDR2 YYNGEE. The CDR3 nucleotides are TGTGCCAGCAGCGCGGACAGTTCCCTTTCACCCCTCCACTTT. This translates into CASSADSSLSPLHF.

V gene TRBV29-1 combines with J gene TRBJ1-1; possibly TRBD1 for D (6 bases). The length of the CDR3 is 14 residues. The V gene lost 7 bases and the J gene lost 0 bases, with 15 bases spanning the gap. Germline assignment: CDR1 SQVTM and CDR2 ANQGSEA. The CDR3: CSADTTGLNTEAFF. For the CDR3, the DNA is TGCAGCGCTGACACGACAGGCTTGAACACTGAAGCTTTCTTT.

The chain carries TRBV19 and TRBJ2-3; 11 nucleotides line up with TRBD2. The CDR3 extends over 17 amino acids. With V trimmed by 2 bases and J by 6 bases, 10 bases remained unmatched. Germline CDR1 and CDR2: LNHDA and SQIVND (reference sequence). The CDR3: CASSILGVASGRDTQYF. The CDR3, as DNA: TGTGCCAGTAGTATACTCGGTGTGGCTAGCGGGAGGGATACGCAGTATTTT.

This chain joins TRBV6-2 or TRBV6-3 and TRBJ1-2, with 7 bases aligning to TRBD1. The J segment lost 6 bases and the V segment lost 3 bases, leaving 7 bases of the junction unmatched. The CDR3 consists of 14 residues. Germline V gene sequence: CDR1 MNHEY, CDR2 SVGEGT. CDR3 sequence (DNA): TGTGCCAGCAGTTATTTCGGGACAGCGGATGGCTACACCTTC. Residues: CASSYFGTADGYTF.

The chain joins TRBV12-3 or TRBV12-4 to TRBJ2-7; D not certain. CDR3 length: 12 amino acids. Trimming stripped 1 base from V and 3 bases from J, with 4 bases between. CDR3 protein: CASSLGLYEQYF. In DNA, the CDR3 is TGTGCCAGCAGTTTAGGACTCTACGAGCAGTACTTC.

J is TRBJ1-6 and V is TRBV18; D is perhaps TRBD1 (5 bases). The length of the CDR3 is 14 residues. The V end was cut by 6 bases, the J end by 13 bases, with 19 bases between. Germline V gene data show CDR1 as KGHSH and CDR2 as LQKENI. Here the CDR3 reads CASSRGTGERPLHF. The CDR3 nucleotides read TGTGCCAGCTCCCGCGGGACCGGGGAGAGGCCCCTCCACTTT.

This chain joins TRBV7-9 and TRBJ2-3, with 11 bases lining up with TRBD2. The CDR3 has 19 residues. Germline V CDR1 and CDR2: SEHNR, FQNEAQ (reference sequence). Losses at the gene ends were 4 bases for V and 8 bases for J; bases not matched to a gene: 20. The CDR3 DNA reads as TGTGCCAGCAGCTCGACATTCAGTAAGGCTAGCGGGGGGAGTGTTACGCAGTATTTT. It encodes CASSSTFSKASGGSVTQYF.

The chain is built from TRBV7-6 and TRBJ1-4; TRBD1 might be the D (5 bases). The germline gives CDR1 SGHVS, CDR2 FNYEAQ. The CDR3 covers 17 residues. The germline V and J ends were trimmed by 1 base and 4 bases, with 16 bases remaining between them. As DNA, the CDR3 is TGTGCCAGCAGCTTAGTCGGAGGGGCCTCTAATAATGAAAAACTGTTTTTT. It yields the protein CASSLVGGASNNEKLFF.

This chain joins TRBV28 and TRBJ1-2; D is perhaps TRBD1 (6 bases). The germline V gene has CDR1 MDHEN and CDR2 SYDVKM. The V end was cut by 5 bases, the J end by 7 bases, with 23 bases between. The CDR3 totals 16 residues. The CDR3 spells CASSDPGAGERFGYTF. In nucleotides, the CDR3 is TGTGCCAGCAGTGACCCGGGGGCAGGTGAACGGTTTGGCTACACCTTC.

Only a few counts were recorded for this clone. The chain combines TRBV2 with TRBJ1-3; 8 bases fit TRBD1. The junction had 13 bases not matched to a gene; V was cut back by 6 bases and J by 6 bases. Germline V gene sequence: CDR1 SNHLY, CDR2 FYNNEI. This CDR3 is 16 amino acids long. The CDR3: CASRPRSGGGENTIYF. CDR3 in DNA: TGTGCCAGCAGACCTAGGTCAGGGGGCGGTGAAAACACCATATATTTT.

The chain joins TRBV9 to TRBJ1-5; D may be TRBD1 (6 bases). This CDR3 region has 15 residues. V lost 0 bases and J lost 6, with 13 bases in between. CDR1 is SGDLS, CDR2 YYNGEE, per germline. The CDR3 DNA sequence: TGTGCCAGCAGCGTAGGAGGGGGTGAGACTCAGCCCCAGCATTTT. Amino acids: CASSVGGGETQPQHF.

CDR3 protein: CASSYPGQGASNQPQHF. In DNA, the CDR3 is TGTGCCAGCAGTTACCCCGGACAGGGAGCGAGCAATCAGCCCCAGCATTTT. The rearrangement uses TRBV28 and TRBJ1-5; TRBD1 aligns across 8 bases. In germline, CDR1 is MDHEN, CDR2 SYDVKM. The V and J ends lost 4 bases and 1 base, in that order; junction bases with no gene match: 9. The CDR3 sequence is 17 residues long.

The chain is built from TRBV12-3 or TRBV12-4 and TRBJ1-5, with D tentatively TRBD1 (6 bases). V lost 5 bases to trimming and J lost 5 bases, with 7 bases between them. The CDR3 covers 12 residues. CDR3 sequence reads: CASSQGYQPQHF. CDR3 bases: TGTGCCAGCAGTCAGGGGTATCAGCCCCAGCATTTT.

In this sample, this clone turned up once. J is TRBJ1-3 and V is TRBV7-2, with no clear D. Germline CDR1 is SGHTA and CDR2 is FQGNSA. V was trimmed by 6 bases and J by 0 bases, leaving 9 bases between them. The CDR3 has 14 amino acids. CDR3 nucleotide sequence: TGTGCCAGCAGTTTTTCGGGCTCTGGAAACACCATATATTTT. This gives the protein CASSFSGSGNTIYF.

The gene calls are TRBV7-9 and TRBJ2-3; 13 nucleotides line up with TRBD2. The length of the CDR3 is 16 residues. V shed 5 bases, J shed 5 bases, and the junction held 7 bases outside the gene matches. Per the germline V gene, CDR1 is SEHNR and CDR2 is FQNEAQ (reference sequence). Here the CDR3 reads CASSPTTSGGKDTQYF. CDR3 DNA sequence: TGTGCCAGCAGCCCGACGACTAGCGGGGGGAAAGATACGCAGTATTTT.

Concerning this clone: Different DNA sequences within this sample yield the same CDR3. The chain joins TRBV12-3 or TRBV12-4 to TRBJ1-6, with D tentatively TRBD1 (5 bases). V was shortened by 11 bases and J by 5 bases, with 10 bases between the two germline ends. The CDR3 sequence is 12 residues long. The CDR3 bases are TGTGCCTCCCAGGGTGATAATTCACCCCTCCACTTT. Protein product: CASQGDNSPLHF.

The V and J genes are TRBV6-5 and TRBJ2-3, with D perhaps being TRBD1 or TRBD2 (5 bases each). Germline CDR1 and CDR2: MNHEY and SVGAGI. The CDR3 runs to 12 residues. Trimming took off 6 bases at V and 6 bases at J, with 10 bases between the two ends. CDR3 nucleotide sequence: TGTGCCAGCAGCCCCGGGACCGATACGCAGTATTTT. Its translation is CASSPGTDTQYF.

The gene calls are TRBV6-5 and TRBJ2-5; no clear D gene. V was shortened by 2 bases and J by 0 bases, with 4 bases between the two germline ends. Germline V gene data show CDR1 as MNHEY and CDR2 as SVGAGI. This CDR3 comprises 13 residues. The CDR3 nucleotides read TGTGCCAGCAGTTACGGGGACCAAGAGACCCAGTACTTC. It yields the protein CASSYGDQETQYF.

This clone turned up a few times. The genes are TRBV28 and TRBJ1-5; possibly TRBD1 for D (5 bases). The V end was cut by 8 bases, the J end by 5 bases, with 13 bases between. This CDR3 is built from 13 residues. Germline CDR1 MDHEN, CDR2 SYDVKM. The CDR3 DNA reads TGTGCCAGCCACGGGGCCGGCGATCAGCCCCAGCATTTT. It codes for CASHGAGDQPQHF.